This T cell receptor beta chain was profiled in a study of CD4+ T cells in melanoma. The CDR3 is made up of 14 amino acids. Per the germline V gene, CDR1 is KGHSH and CDR2 is LQKENI. V was cut by 8 bases and J by 0 bases, with 13 bases left in between. On this clone itself: The antigen is unknown.

Whole-study results and caveats: CD8+ T cell, macrophage and B cell function reportedly correlated with neoantigen-specific CD4+ T cells. Neoantigen-specific CD4+ T cells in melanoma reportedly had diverse differentiation states.

Profiling relied on immunoSEQ multiplex PCR, and the TCRdb table lists in-frame clones only, not all of them. In the table there are 15,000 to 20,000 clones, approximately 81% of which are singletons. The V and J genes are TRBV18 and TRBJ1-2; no clear D. The sequence was obtained from a human donor with melanoma. Sequenced: cells from a culture (not recorded whether cultured in vitro). The CDR3 region is CASGKDSANYGYTF. The CDR3 nucleotides read TGTGCCAGCGGTAAGGACTCCGCTAACTATGGCTACACCTTC.